This TCR beta chain derives from a study of T cell responses to AZD1222 COVID-19 vaccine listed by TCRdb under 2021. About the investigation overall: AZD1222 recipients with second doses at about 4 weeks or about 12 weeks were pooled, because spike-specific TCR depth and breadth did not differ between schedules. A total of just over 230 trial participants underwent TCR sequencing, of whom 200 to 220 had received two doses of AZD1222 and roughly 26 had received two doses of the MenACWY control vaccine. Trial participants were enrolled into age subgroups of 18-55, 56-69 and 70-plus years, which contained about 150, 27 and 61 TCR-sequenced participants, respectively. Broad study findings and their caveats: Participants were mostly white British and included more females than males, and it was suggested by the authors that clonal diversity may have been underestimated. Conclusions about previously exposed vaccinees are limited because only six or seven AZD1222 recipients were SARS-CoV-2 seropositive at baseline. After two AZD1222 doses, both the breadth and the depth of spike-specific TCRs were significantly higher than at day 0 and than in MenACWY recipients. Reportedly, close to half of the unique spike-specific TCRs recognized epitopes lying outside the regions that are mutated in the B.1.351 and B.1.1.7 variants. No day 14 peak-response samples were available, so repertoires were characterized only after the peak T cell response. Vaccine-associated CD4 TCRs spanned the whole spike protein, with dominant responses in regions 160-218 and 743-854. In the small 56-69-year group, the increase in depth fell short of significance, most likely because of low power.

A word on this clone: It lacks a known antigen. Base quality data are lacking; no much larger clone is found one base away.

The germline V gene yields SNHLY for CDR1 and FYNNEI for CDR2. The CDR3 starts with the cysteine, ends with the phenylalanine, and has 15 residues. Kept here is only the CDR3 DNA, which spans 45 bases and is read in frame from base 1. V drops 1 base and J drops 4 bases, leaving 8 bases in between. The CDR3 regions of human TCRbeta chains were subjected to immunosequencing. In the original analysis: Repertoire TCRs were checked for matches against a reference library of SARS-CoV-2-specific TCRs that had been generated using the MIRA antigen-specificity platform. Breadth was defined as the fraction of unique TCRs that were SARS-CoV-2-associated, and depth was defined as the fraction of total T cells that were SARS-CoV-2-associated. Using the MIRA data, every spike-specific TCR was mapped to the spike region that the TCR reacted to and assigned to either a CD4 or a CD8 class. Log10-transformed breadth and depth values were compared by one-way ANOVA with Sidak's multiple comparisons tests. TCRdb took over this immuneACCESS table, retaining in-frame rearrangements with V and J assigned. Such tables are incomplete; in checked studies, under half of the missing clones stem from an unresolved V gene, and the remainder is unexplained. D and trimming come from the DNA, and the V and J calls and clone size come from that table. The sample includes 250,000 or so clones, with 85% to 95% observed a single time. Roughly 0.51% of the sample belongs to the ten largest clones.

What this sample's time point label stands for: baseline before first vaccination. The vaccinee samples were drawn from two UK trials, COV001 and COV002, one of which was a single-blind randomized controlled phase 2/3 trial testing AZD1222 (ChAdOx1 nCoV-19) in healthy adults. Trial participant PBMC samples were collected at day 0 and day 28 after the second dose for TCRbeta chain sequencing. The chain is made from TRBV2 and TRBJ2-6; no confident D gene assignment can be made. Material: peripheral blood, obtained on day 0 of AZD1222 vaccination. The sequence was collected from an adult in good health. In nucleotide form, the sequence is TGTGCCAGCAGTGAAGAGGGCGCGGGGGCCAACGTCCTGACTTTC. It specifies CASSEEGAGANVLTF.